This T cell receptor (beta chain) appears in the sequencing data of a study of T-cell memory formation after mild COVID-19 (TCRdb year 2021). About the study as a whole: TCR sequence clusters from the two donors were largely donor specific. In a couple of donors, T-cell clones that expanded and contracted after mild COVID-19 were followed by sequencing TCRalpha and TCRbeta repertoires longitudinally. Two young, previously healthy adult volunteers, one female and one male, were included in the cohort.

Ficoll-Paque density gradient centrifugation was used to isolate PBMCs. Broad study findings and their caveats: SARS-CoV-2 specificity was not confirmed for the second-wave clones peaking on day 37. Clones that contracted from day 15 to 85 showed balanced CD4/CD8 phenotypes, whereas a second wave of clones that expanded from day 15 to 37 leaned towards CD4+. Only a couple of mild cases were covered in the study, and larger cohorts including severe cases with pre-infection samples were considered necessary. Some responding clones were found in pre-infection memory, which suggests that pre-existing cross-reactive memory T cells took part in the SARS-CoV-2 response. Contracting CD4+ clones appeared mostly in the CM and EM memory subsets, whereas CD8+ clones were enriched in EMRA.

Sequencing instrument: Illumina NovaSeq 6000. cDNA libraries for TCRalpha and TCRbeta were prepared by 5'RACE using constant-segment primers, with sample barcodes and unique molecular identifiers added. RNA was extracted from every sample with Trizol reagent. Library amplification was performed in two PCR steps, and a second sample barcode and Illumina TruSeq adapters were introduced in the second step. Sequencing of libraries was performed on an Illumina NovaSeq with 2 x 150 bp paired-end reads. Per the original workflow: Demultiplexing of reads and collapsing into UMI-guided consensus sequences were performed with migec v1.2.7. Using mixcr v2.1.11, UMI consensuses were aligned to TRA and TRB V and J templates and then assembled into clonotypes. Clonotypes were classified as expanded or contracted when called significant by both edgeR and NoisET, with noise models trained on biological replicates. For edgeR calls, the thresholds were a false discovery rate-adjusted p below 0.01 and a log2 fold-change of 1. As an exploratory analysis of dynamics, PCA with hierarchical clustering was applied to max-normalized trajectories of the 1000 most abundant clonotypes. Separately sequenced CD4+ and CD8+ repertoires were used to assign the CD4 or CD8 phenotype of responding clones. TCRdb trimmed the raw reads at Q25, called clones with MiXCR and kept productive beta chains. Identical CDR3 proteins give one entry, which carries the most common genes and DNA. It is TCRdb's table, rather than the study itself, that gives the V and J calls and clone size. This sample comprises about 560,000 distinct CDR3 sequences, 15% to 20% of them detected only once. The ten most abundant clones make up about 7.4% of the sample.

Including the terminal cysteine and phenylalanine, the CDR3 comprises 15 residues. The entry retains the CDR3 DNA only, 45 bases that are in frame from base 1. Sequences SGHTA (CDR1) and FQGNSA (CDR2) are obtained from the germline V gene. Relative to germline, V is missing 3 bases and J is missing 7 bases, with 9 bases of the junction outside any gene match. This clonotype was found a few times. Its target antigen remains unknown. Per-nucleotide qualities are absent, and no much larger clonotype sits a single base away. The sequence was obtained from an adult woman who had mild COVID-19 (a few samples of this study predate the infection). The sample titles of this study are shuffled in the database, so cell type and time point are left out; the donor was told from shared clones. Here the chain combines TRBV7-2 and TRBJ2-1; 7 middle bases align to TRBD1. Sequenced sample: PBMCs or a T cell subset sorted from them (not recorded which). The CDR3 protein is CASSFTGTVGNEQFF. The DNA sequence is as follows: TGTGCCAGCAGCTTTACCGGGACAGTAGGAAATGAGCAGTTCTTC.